The 8 T cell receptor beta chains listed next were all sequenced from one sample in a study of T-cell memory formation after mild COVID-19. TCRdb redid the calling of the 5' RACE reads with MiXCR, one entry per CDR3 protein. The sample includes about 500,000 distinct CDR3 sequences, around 21% of them seen just once. Sequencing was performed on PBMCs or a T cell subset sorted from them (not recorded which). The source of these receptors is an adult woman who had mild COVID-19 (a few samples of this study predate the infection). Cell type and time point are not known.

There are a few counts of this clonotype. CDR3 loop: CASSFRLGEALSGTDTQYF. The CDR3 bases are TGTGCCAGCAGCTTTAGACTAGGAGAAGCTCTCTCCGGCACAGATACGCAGTATTTT. The J gene is TRBJ2-3, the V gene TRBV7-9; possibly TRBD2 for D (6 bases). This CDR3 is built from 19 residues. Germline lookup yields CDR1 SEHNR and CDR2 FQNEAQ (reference sequence). Trimming took 3 bases from V and 1 from J, leaving 23 bases between them. Supplemented by reference TRBV7-9 and TRBJ2-3, the full variable domain reads DTGVSQNPRHKITKRGQNVTFRCDPISEHNRLYWYRQTLGQGPEFLTYFQNEAQLEKSRLLSDRFSAERPKGSFSTLEIQRTEQGDSAMYLCASSFRLGEALSGTDTQYFGPGTRLTVL.

This clonotype showed up many times. J is TRBJ2-1 and V is TRBV12-3 or TRBV12-4; a possible D gene is TRBD2 (5 bases). The CDR3 totals 14 residues. V was cut by 5 bases and J by 4 bases, with 12 bases left in between. CDR3 region: CASSPSGRYNEQFF. The CDR3 bases are TGTGCCAGCAGTCCCTCTGGGAGATACAATGAGCAGTTCTTC.

Only a few counts were recorded for this clonotype. The gene calls are TRBV4-1 and TRBJ1-2, with TRBD1 identical over 7 bases. V shed 4 bases and J 5 bases; nucleotides not matched to a gene: 22. CDR1 is MGHRA, CDR2 YSYEKL, per germline. There are 19 residues in the CDR3. The CDR3 loop reads CASSLDAGTEPIVVYGYTF. DNA of the CDR3: TGCGCCAGCAGCCTCGACGCCGGGACAGAACCAATCGTTGTATATGGCTACACCTTC.

This clonotype is a singleton in its sample. The chain employs TRBV6-1 and TRBJ1-6; the D gene is possibly TRBD1 (5 bases). The CDR3 has 13 residues. Germline values: CDR1 MNHNS, CDR2 SASEGT. The V end was cut by 11 bases, the J end by 9 bases, with 17 bases between. CDR3 region: CAACGGGFSPLHF. Here the CDR3 DNA reads TGTGCCGCGTGCGGGGGGGGTTTTTCACCCCTCCACTTT.

This clonotype came up a few times. CDR3 DNA: TGTGCCAGCAGCCAAGTAGCAGCGGGAGGAAACGAGCAGTACTTC. Translated: CASSQVAAGGNEQYF. V and J are TRBV3-1 and TRBJ2-7; TRBD2 matches 9 bases. Per germline, CDR1 LGHDT and CDR2 YNNKEL (reference sequence). J was trimmed by 5 bases and V by 1 base; bases with no gene match: 6. The CDR3 has 15 amino acids.

This clonotype was picked up a small number of times. V gene TRBV14 combines with J gene TRBJ2-2; D possibly corresponds to TRBD1 (5 bases). Between the trimmed V and J ends, which lost 6 bases and 6 bases, there was a span of 20 bases. Per germline, CDR1 SGHDN and CDR2 FVKESK. This CDR3 spans 16 amino acids. CDR3 bases: TGTGCCAGCAGACAATCAGGGTCTGCTCTCTCCGGGGAGCTGTTTTTT. Translation: CASRQSGSALSGELFF.

In this sample, this clonotype turned up a few times. The genes are TRBV11-2 and TRBJ2-1, with TRBD1 matching over 9 bases. Germline values: CDR1 SGHAT, CDR2 FQNNGV. CDR3 length: 16 amino acids. V shed 5 bases and J 8 bases; nucleotides not matched to a gene: 13. In DNA form, the CDR3 reads TGTGCCAGCAGCGTGACCCGGGACAGGGTTTATCATGAGCAGTTCTTC. It translates to CASSVTRDRVYHEQFF.

This chain links TRBV3-1 with TRBJ2-5; 9 bases are shared with TRBD2. This CDR3 spans 16 amino acids. CDR1 and CDR2 (germline): LGHDT, YNNKEL (reference sequence). The V segment lost 0 bases and the J segment 10 bases; nucleotides outside the gene matches: 12. CDR3 DNA sequence: TGTGCCAGCAGCCAAGATCTACTAGCGGGCGGGCACCACCAGTACTTC. It encodes CASSQDLLAGGHHQYF.